At least ten counts were recorded for the clone carrying this T cell receptor (beta chain). V shed 4 bases, J shed 4 bases, and the junction held 5 bases outside the gene matches. CDR1 is MGHRA, CDR2 YSYEKL, per germline. The CDR3 is 16 amino acids. TCRdb itself ran the RT-PCR reads through MiXCR, one entry per CDR3 protein. The data contain about 700,000 distinct CDR3 sequences, 14% of them seen just once; the ten biggest clones take up roughly 3.9%. This clonotype originated in a female donor in good health, serving as a healthy control. The J gene is TRBJ2-1, the V gene TRBV4-1, with TRBD2 matching over 12 bases. The material sequenced was memory CD4+ T cells from blood. The CDR3 is CASSLGLAGIYNEQFF. DNA of the CDR3: TGCGCCAGCAGCCTAGGACTAGCGGGAATTTACAATGAGCAGTTCTTC.